Listed below are T cell receptor beta chains from one sample, sequenced in a study of early T cells in non-severe SARS-CoV-2 infection. Each CDR3 protein gets one entry after TCRdb re-called the 5' RACE reads with MiXCR. The sample holds over 35,000 distinct CDR3 sequences, around 4.6% seen once. Sequences were obtained from whole blood. The receptors originated from an adult who was a healthcare worker with PCR-confirmed SARS-CoV-2 infection or an uninfected control (not recorded which). CDR3s include the opening cysteine and the closing phenylalanine or tryptophan. The D gene is left open where the match is weak. Expanded clones get a size class; other rows say once, few or many, or leave the size out.

d_call clone_size j_call v_call cdr3_aa cdr3_nt
TRBD2 many TRBJ2-3 TRBV11-3 CASGEGLDTDTQYF TGTGCCAGCGGAGAGGGACTAGACACAGATACGCAGTATTTT
TRBD2 few TRBJ2-4 TRBV4-1 CASSQDRGEIDIQYF TGCGCCAGCAGCCAGGATCGGGGGGAAATCGACATTCAGTACTTC
NA many TRBJ2-1 TRBV5-4 CASSPQGSDEQFF TGTGCCAGCAGCCCCCAGGGAAGCGATGAGCAGTTCTTC
NA many TRBJ1-1 TRBV5-1 CASSKTSGNTEAFF TGCGCCAGCAGCAAGACTAGCGGGAACACTGAAGCTTTCTTT
NA many TRBJ1-2 TRBV11-2 CASSPSGSYGYTF TGTGCCAGCAGCCCATCGGGCTCGTATGGCTACACCTTC
NA many TRBJ2-2 TRBV7-7 CASSLGRESNTGELFF TGTGCCAGCAGCTTAGGCAGGGAATCGAACACCGGGGAGCTGTTTTTT
TRBD1 many TRBJ2-1 TRBV7-3 CASSRSGTGNYEQFF TGTGCCAGCAGCAGATCCGGGACAGGGAATTATGAGCAGTTCTTC
NA many TRBJ1-1 TRBV3-1 CASSHRTGNTEAFF TGTGCCAGCAGCCACCGAACGGGAAACACTGAAGCTTTCTTT
NA many TRBJ1-2 TRBV20-1 CSARDRGVSYTF TGCAGTGCTAGAGACAGGGGTGTCAGCTACACCTTC
NA many TRBJ1-2 TRBV7-9 CASSSESRRFGYTF TGTGCCAGCAGCTCCGAATCTCGACGGTTTGGCTACACCTTC
NA NA TRBJ2-5 TRBV12-3/TRBV12-4 CASSRGIYETQYF TGTGCCAGCAGTCGGGGGATTTACGAGACCCAGTACTTC
NA many TRBJ2-2 TRBV6-2/TRBV6-3 CASSYSMGTGELFF TGTGCCAGCAGTTACTCGATGGGGACCGGGGAGCTGTTTTTT
TRBD2 many TRBJ2-3 TRBV6-2/TRBV6-3 CASSYQRGSTDTQYF TGTGCCAGCAGTTACCAGCGGGGGTCCACAGATACGCAGTATTTT
NA many TRBJ2-1 TRBV19 CASRATGAAHNEQFF TGTGCCAGTAGGGCGACAGGAGCAGCACACAATGAGCAGTTCTTC
TRBD2 many TRBJ2-3 TRBV5-4 CASSLGLAETTDTQYF TGTGCCAGCAGCTTGGGACTAGCGGAGACCACAGATACGCAGTATTTT
TRBD2 few TRBJ2-2 TRBV30 CAWKSGVNTGELFF TGTGCCTGGAAAAGCGGGGTGAACACCGGGGAGCTGTTTTTT
NA many TRBJ2-5 TRBV9 CASSPSAEEGTQYF TGTGCCAGCAGCCCATCAGCGGAGGAGGGGACCCAGTACTTC
NA many TRBJ2-1 TRBV12-3/TRBV12-4 CASSPGTEQFF TGTGCCAGCAGTCCCGGGACAGAGCAGTTCTTC
NA many TRBJ1-5 TRBV20-1 CSARSREGHQPQHF TGCAGTGCTAGATCCCGGGAAGGTCATCAGCCCCAGCATTTT
NA many TRBJ1-2 TRBV20-1 CSARDQPGSYGYTF TGCAGTGCTAGAGATCAACCAGGGAGCTATGGCTACACCTTC
TRBD1 many TRBJ1-5 TRBV6-2/TRBV6-3 CASSSPGQGFQPQHF TGTGCCAGCAGTTCTCCGGGACAGGGATTTCAGCCCCAGCATTTT
NA many TRBJ2-1 TRBV10-1 CASSGGAPKSEQFF TGCGCCAGCAGTGGAGGAGCCCCTAAGAGTGAGCAGTTCTTC
TRBD1 NA TRBJ2-4 TRBV2 CASSASGTGAVIQYF TGTGCCAGCAGTGCTTCCGGGACAGGGGCGGTCATTCAGTACTTC
NA few TRBJ1-5 TRBV6-2/TRBV6-3 CASTGGPPPEGQPQHF TGTGCCAGCACCGGCGGACCACCCCCCGAGGGACAGCCCCAGCATTTT
TRBD2 many TRBJ2-7 TRBV7-2 CASTPVGAGGYEQYF TGTGCCAGCACCCCCGTTGGGGCGGGGGGCTACGAGCAGTACTTC
NA many TRBJ1-2 TRBV20-1 CSALLEVTGYTF TGCAGTGCGTTGCTGGAGGTTACTGGCTACACCTTC
TRBD1 NA TRBJ2-1 TRBV7-8 CASSLHRGRNEQFF TGTGCCAGCAGCTTGCACAGGGGGCGGAATGAGCAGTTCTTC
NA many TRBJ2-5 TRBV3-1 CASTPGLPETQYF TGTGCCAGCACCCCGGGGCTTCCAGAGACCCAGTACTTC
TRBD2 many TRBJ2-5 TRBV7-8 CASSTRFSGGQETQYF TGTGCCAGCAGCACTAGGTTTAGCGGGGGCCAAGAGACCCAGTACTTC
TRBD1 many TRBJ2-7 TRBV10-3 CAISESTDRGHEQYF TGTGCCATCAGTGAGTCGACTGACAGGGGCCACGAGCAGTACTTC
TRBD1 many TRBJ1-2 TRBV11-2 CASSLDQGVGQGAYGYTF TGTGCCAGCAGCTTAGATCAAGGTGTAGGACAGGGGGCCTATGGCTACACCTTC
NA many TRBJ1-5 TRBV15 CDINLFPEKRVNQPQHF TGTGACATAAACCTCTTCCCGGAAAAGAGGGTCAATCAGCCCCAGCATTTT
NA many TRBJ1-2 TRBV27 CASSPIGGADGYTF TGTGCCAGCAGTCCCATCGGAGGGGCGGATGGCTACACCTTC
TRBD2 many TRBJ2-1 TRBV15 CATSRERGVYNEQFF TGTGCCACCAGCAGGGAGCGGGGGGTCTACAATGAGCAGTTCTTC
NA few TRBJ1-1 TRBV27 CASRPGVGRTEAFF TGTGCCAGCAGGCCAGGGGTCGGGAGGACTGAAGCTTTCTTT
NA many TRBJ1-2 TRBV3-1 CASQGPYGYTF TGTGCCAGCCAGGGCCCTTATGGCTACACCTTC
NA NA TRBJ1-6 TRBV4-2 CASSQEAGNNSPLHF TGTGCCAGCAGCCAAGAGGCCGGGAATAATTCACCCCTCCACTTT
NA NA TRBJ2-2 TRBV2 CASCGQFEYTGELFF TGTGCCAGCTGTGGGCAGTTCGAGTACACCGGGGAGCTGTTTTTT
TRBD2 many TRBJ2-5 TRBV6-1 CASTLAGAETQYF TGTGCCAGCACCCTAGCGGGCGCAGAGACCCAGTACTTC
NA NA TRBJ1-6 TRBV4-1 CASSPSPGGTDSPLHF TGCGCCAGCAGCCCTTCTCCTGGGGGTACGGATTCACCCCTCCACTTT
NA many TRBJ1-5 TRBV12-5 CASGVGVGQPQHF TGTGCTAGTGGTGTGGGGGTGGGACAGCCCCAGCATTTT
NA many TRBJ2-3 TRBV7-9 CASSYRPDTQYF TGTGCCAGCAGCTATCGCCCAGATACGCAGTATTTT